Below, 2 T cell receptor beta chains from the same sample are listed, as sequenced in a study of blood T cell repertoires in COVID-19. Sequenced by immunoSEQ multiplex PCR; TCRdb stores in-frame clones only, minus some. Altogether under 50,000 clones are present, around 80% being singletons, with the ten largest covering about 60%. Sequenced: peripheral blood. The source is a man aged 70-80 years with acute or convalescent COVID-19.

V and J are TRBV19 and TRBJ1-1; maybe TRBD1 (6 bases). Trimming stripped 7 bases from V and 0 bases from J, with 12 bases between. This CDR3 is 14 amino acids long. Germline V gene lookup returns CDR1 LNHDA and CDR2 SQIVND (reference sequence). The CDR3 DNA sequence: TGTGCCAGTACCGGGGGGGGCATGAACACTGAAGCTTTCTTT. Translated: CASTGGGMNTEAFF.

The V gene is TRBV11-2, the J gene TRBJ2-1; 7 nucleotides agree with TRBD2. The germline V gene has CDR1 SGHAT and CDR2 FQNNGV. CDR3 length: 14 residues. With 5 bases clipped from V and 10 bases from J, the junction kept 11 bases outside the gene matches. The CDR3 protein is CASSKDRSGREQFF. CDR3 coding DNA: TGTGCCAGCAGCAAAGATCGTAGCGGGCGCGAGCAGTTCTTC.